This T cell receptor beta chain was retrieved from a study of T cell responses to AZD1222 COVID-19 vaccine. A remark on this clone: Its antigen is not known.

The V end was cut by 4 bases, the J end by 2 bases, with 14 bases between. The CDR3 consists of 15 residues. Germline V gives CDR1 KGHDR, CDR2 SFDVKD. Whole-study findings and limits: All repertoire sampling was performed exclusively after the peak T cell response. Donors were chiefly white British, with a greater number of females, and clonal diversity was perhaps underestimated. Only a handful of AZD1222 recipients, several in all, had baseline seropositivity. CD4 TCRs linked to vaccination spanned spike, dominating at 160-218 and 743-854.

Sequencing used immunoSEQ multiplex PCR; TCRdb keeps in-frame clones, though not all of them. This sample has nearly 110,000 clones, with about 89% found just once. The chain recombines TRBV24-1 with TRBJ2-7; D remains unclear. Sequencing used peripheral blood, obtained on day 0 of AZD1222 vaccination. This receptor was taken from an adult in good health. The CDR3 coding sequence is TGTGCCACCAGTGACCCTAGGACCGACCCCTACGAGCAGTACTTC. Its translation is CATSDPRTDPYEQYF.